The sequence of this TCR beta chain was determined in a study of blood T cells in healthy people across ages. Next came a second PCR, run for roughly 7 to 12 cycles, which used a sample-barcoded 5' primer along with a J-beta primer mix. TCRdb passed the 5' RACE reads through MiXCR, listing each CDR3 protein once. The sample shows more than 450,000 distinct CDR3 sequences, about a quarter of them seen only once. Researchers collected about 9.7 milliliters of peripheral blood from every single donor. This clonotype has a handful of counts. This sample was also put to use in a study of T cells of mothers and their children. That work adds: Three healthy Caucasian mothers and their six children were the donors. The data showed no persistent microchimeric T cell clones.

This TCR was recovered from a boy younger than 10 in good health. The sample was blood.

This chain's CDR3 is CASSLLREGSEQFF. As DNA, the CDR3 is TGTGCCAGCAGTTTATTGCGGGAGGGGTCTGAGCAGTTCTTC. This rearrangement joins TRBV12-3 or TRBV12-4 to TRBJ2-7, with 9 bases aligning to TRBD2. The DNA end is more similar to TRBJ2-1, so the J call may be wrong. The CDR3 has 14 residues.